This T cell receptor beta chain is drawn from a study of blood T cell repertoires in COVID-19. Turning to the study itself: Whether acute or convalescent, the COVID-19 samples came from the United States, Italy and Spain.

Original data processing: Amplifying reference gene primers gave estimates of nucleated cell counts. Sequencing used immunoSEQ multiplex PCR; TCRdb keeps in-frame clones, though not all of them. That table is the source of V, J and clone size, and D and trimming were worked out from the DNA. The sample lists about 240,000 clones, about four fifths seen once, with approximately 9.6% in the top ten. The sequenced sample was peripheral blood. This TCR came from a woman older than 75 with acute or convalescent COVID-19.

CDR3 sequence reads: CASSLRPRAGETQYF. The DNA of the CDR3 is TGTGCCAGCAGCCTCCGACCCAGGGCCGGAGAGACCCAGTACTTC. The gene calls are TRBV13 and TRBJ2-5, with TRBD1 as a possible D gene (5 bases). Germline CDR1 PRHDT, CDR2 FYEKMQ (reference sequence). V was pared by 5 bases and J by 4 bases, with 17 bases between. This CDR3 contains 15 residues.